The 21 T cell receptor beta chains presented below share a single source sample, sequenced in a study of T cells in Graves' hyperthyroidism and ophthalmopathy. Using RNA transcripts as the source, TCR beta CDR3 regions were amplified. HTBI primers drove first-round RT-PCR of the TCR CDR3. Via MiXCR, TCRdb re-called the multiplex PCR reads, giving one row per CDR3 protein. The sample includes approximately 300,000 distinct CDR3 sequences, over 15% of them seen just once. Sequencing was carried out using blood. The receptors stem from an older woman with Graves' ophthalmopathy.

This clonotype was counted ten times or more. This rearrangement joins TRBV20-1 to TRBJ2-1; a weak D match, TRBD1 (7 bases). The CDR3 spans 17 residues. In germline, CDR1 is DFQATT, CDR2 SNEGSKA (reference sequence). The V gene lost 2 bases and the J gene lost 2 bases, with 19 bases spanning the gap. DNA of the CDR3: TGCAGTGCTAGATCGGCCAGGGGGGTTTATGCCTACAATGAGCAGTTCTTC. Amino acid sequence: CSARSARGVYAYNEQFF.

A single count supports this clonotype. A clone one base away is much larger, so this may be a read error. The CDR3 loop reads CASSVEGGSNQPQHF. CDR3 DNA: TGTGCCAGCAGTGTAGAGGGCGGCTCCAATCAGCCCCAGCATTTT. J is TRBJ1-5 and V is TRBV2; D call uncertain. CDR1 is SNHLY and CDR2 is FYNNEI in the germline V gene. With 4 bases removed from V and 3 bases from J, the gap between germline ends came to 13 bases. The CDR3 totals 15 residues.

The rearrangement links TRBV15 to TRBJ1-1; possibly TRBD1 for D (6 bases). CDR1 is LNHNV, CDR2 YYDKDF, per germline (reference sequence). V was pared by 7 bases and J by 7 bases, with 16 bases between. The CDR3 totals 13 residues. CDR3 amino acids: CATTFLQGLEAFF. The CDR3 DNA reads TGTGCCACCACCTTCTTACAGGGCCTTGAAGCTTTCTTT.

The CDR3 sequence is CATTPGSGYNEQFF. CDR3 nucleotides: TGTGCCACCACCCCAGGGAGCGGCTACAATGAGCAGTTCTTC. This sequence joins TRBV15 and TRBJ2-1; D may be TRBD1 or TRBD2 (5 bases each). CDR1 is LNHNV, CDR2 YYDKDF, per germline (reference sequence). CDR3 size: 14 residues. V lost 7 bases to trimming and J lost 3 bases, with 13 bases between them.

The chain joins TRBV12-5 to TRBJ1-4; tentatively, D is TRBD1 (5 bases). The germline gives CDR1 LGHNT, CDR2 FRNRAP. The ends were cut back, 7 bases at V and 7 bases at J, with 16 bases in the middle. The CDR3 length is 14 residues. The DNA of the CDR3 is TGTGCTAGTGTTCCCGGGACGGTCGCTGAAAAACTGTTTTTT. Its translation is CASVPGTVAEKLFF.

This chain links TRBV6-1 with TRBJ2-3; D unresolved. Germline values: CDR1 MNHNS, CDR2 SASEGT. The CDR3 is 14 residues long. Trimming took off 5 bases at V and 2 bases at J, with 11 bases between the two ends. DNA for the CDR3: TGTGCCAGCAGTCCCACGACTCCCACAGATACGCAGTATTTT. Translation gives CASSPTTPTDTQYF.

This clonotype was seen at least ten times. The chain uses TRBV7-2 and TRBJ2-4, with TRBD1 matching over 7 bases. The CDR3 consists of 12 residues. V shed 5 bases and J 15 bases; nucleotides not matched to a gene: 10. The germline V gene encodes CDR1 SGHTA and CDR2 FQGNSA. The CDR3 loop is CASSVTGTVMYF. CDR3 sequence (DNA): TGTGCCAGCAGCGTAACCGGGACAGTCATGTACTTC.

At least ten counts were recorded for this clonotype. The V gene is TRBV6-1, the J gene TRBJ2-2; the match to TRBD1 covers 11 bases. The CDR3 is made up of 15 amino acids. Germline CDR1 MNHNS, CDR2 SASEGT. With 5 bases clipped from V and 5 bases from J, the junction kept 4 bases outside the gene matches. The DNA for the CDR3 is TGTGCCAGCAGTCGGGACAGGGGGTATACCGGGGAGCTGTTTTTT. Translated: CASSRDRGYTGELFF.

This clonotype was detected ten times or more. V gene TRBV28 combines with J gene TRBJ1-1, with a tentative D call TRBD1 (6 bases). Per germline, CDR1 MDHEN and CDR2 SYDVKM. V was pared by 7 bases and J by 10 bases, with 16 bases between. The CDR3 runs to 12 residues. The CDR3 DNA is TGTGCCAGCACATATTGGGGGGCAGTAGCTTTCTTT. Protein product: CASTYWGAVAFF.

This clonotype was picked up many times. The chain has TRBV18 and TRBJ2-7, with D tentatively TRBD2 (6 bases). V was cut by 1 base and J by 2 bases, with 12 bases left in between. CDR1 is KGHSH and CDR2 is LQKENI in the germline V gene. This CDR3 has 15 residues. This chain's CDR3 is CASSPQRAGTYEQYF. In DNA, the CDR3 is TGTGCCAGCTCACCACAGAGGGCGGGGACCTACGAGCAGTACTTC.

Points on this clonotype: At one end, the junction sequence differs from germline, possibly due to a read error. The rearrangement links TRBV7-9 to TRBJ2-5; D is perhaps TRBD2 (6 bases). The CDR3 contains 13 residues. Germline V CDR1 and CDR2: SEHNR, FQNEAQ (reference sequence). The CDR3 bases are TGTGCCAGCAGCTTAGCGGCAGGCGGGGCCCAGTACTTT. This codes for CASSLAAGGAQYF.

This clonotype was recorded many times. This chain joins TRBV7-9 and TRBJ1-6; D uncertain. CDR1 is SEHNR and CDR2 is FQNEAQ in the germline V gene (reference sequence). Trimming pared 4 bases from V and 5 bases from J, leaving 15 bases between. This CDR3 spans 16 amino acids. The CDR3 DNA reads TGTGCCAGCAGCTCCGGAGCGTATCAGGATAATTCACCCCTCCACTTT. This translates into CASSSGAYQDNSPLHF.

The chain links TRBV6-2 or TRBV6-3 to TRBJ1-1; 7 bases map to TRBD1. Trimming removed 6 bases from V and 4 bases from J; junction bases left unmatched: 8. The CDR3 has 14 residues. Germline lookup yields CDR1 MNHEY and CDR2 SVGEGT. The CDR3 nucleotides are TGTGCCAGCAGCCGACAGGGCATAGGCACTGAAGCTTTCTTT. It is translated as CASSRQGIGTEAFF.

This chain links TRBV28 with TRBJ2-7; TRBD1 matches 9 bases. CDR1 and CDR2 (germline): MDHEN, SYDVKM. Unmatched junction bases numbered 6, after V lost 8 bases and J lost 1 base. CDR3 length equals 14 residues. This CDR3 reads CASYPGTGSYEQYF. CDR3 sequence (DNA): TGTGCCAGCTACCCCGGGACAGGGTCCTACGAGCAGTACTTC.

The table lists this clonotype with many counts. CDR3 sequence reads: CASSQSRTQYF. The CDR3 nucleotides are TGTGCCAGCAGCCAATCTAGGACGCAGTACTTC. The gene calls are TRBV16 and TRBJ2-7; D unresolved. There are 11 residues in the CDR3. The germline V gene has CDR1 KGHSY and CDR2 FQNENV. Trimming shortened V by 0 bases and J by 9 bases, and 6 bases separated the two germline ends.

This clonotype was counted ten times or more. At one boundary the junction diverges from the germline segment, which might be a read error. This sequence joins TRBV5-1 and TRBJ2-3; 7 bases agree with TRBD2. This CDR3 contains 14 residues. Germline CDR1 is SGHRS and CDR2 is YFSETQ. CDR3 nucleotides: TGTGCCAGCAGTCTCGCGGGGGGCACAGATACGCAGTATTTT. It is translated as CASSLAGGTDTQYF.

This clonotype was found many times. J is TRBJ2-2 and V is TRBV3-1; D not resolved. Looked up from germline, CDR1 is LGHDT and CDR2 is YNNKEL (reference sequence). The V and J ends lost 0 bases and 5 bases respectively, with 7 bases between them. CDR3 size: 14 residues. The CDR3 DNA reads TGTGCCAGCAGCCAAGAAGGCGCTACCGGGGAGCTGTTTTTT. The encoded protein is CASSQEGATGELFF.

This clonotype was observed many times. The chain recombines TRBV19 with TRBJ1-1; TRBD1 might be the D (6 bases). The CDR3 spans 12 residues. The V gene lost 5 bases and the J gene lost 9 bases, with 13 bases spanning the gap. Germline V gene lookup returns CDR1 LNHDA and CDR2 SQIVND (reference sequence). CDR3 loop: CASSLQGEKAFF. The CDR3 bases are TGTGCCAGTAGTTTACAGGGAGAGAAAGCTTTCTTT.

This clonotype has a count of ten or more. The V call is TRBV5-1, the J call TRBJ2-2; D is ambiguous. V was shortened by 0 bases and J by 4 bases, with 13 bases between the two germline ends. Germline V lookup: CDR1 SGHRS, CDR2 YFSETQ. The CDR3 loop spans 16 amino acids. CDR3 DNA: TGCGCCAGCAGCTTGGTAGCAGGTCCCGGCACCGGGGAGCTGTTTTTT. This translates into CASSLVAGPGTGELFF.

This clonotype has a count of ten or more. The CDR3 DNA sequence: TGTGCCAGCAGTTACTTCACAGGGGGCTACGAGCAGTACTTC. Its protein is CASSYFTGGYEQYF. The chain couples TRBV6-2 or TRBV6-3 to TRBJ2-7; 8 bases align to TRBD1. The V and J ends lost 1 base and 3 bases, in that order; junction bases with no gene match: 2. The CDR3 sequence is 14 residues long. CDR1 MNHEY and CDR2 SVGEGT come from the germline V gene.

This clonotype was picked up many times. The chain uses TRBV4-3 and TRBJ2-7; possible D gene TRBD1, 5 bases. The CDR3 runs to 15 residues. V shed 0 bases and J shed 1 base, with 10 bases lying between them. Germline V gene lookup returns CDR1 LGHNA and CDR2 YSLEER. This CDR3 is CASSQDHRQSYEQYF. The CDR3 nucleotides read TGCGCCAGCAGCCAAGATCACAGACAGTCCTACGAGCAGTACTTC.